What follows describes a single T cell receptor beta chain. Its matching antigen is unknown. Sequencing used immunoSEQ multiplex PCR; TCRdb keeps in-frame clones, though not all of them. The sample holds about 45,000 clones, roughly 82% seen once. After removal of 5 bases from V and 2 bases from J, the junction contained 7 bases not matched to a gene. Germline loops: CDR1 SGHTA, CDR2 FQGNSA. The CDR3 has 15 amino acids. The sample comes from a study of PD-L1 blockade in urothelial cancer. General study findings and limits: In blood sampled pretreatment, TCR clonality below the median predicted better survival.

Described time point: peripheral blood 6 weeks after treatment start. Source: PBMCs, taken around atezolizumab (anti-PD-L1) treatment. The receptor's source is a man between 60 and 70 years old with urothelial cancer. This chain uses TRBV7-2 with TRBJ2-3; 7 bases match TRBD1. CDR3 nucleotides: TGTGCCAGCAGCCCCCGGACAGGAGTCACAGATACGCAGTATTTT. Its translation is CASSPRTGVTDTQYF.